This is a list of T cell receptor beta chains from one sample in a study of T cells after yellow fever vaccination. Using its own MiXCR run on the 5' RACE reads, TCRdb lists one record per CDR3 protein. The sample includes around 160,000 distinct CDR3 sequences, approximately 6.7% of them seen just once. The sample here was CD4+ T cells sorted from PBMCs, taken 5 days after the first yellow fever vaccination. These TCRs come from a young man who received the YFV17D yellow fever vaccine. Each CDR3 is given with its conserved first and last residue. A D gene is named only where the DNA matches it firmly. The size of a clone is reported for some rows only, either as once, few or many, or as a class for expanded clones.

TRBV6-2/TRBV6-3,many,TRBJ2-7,-,13,CASSYSGASEQYF,TGTGCCAGCAGTTACTCAGGGGCGAGCGAGCAGTACTTC
TRBV7-2,few,TRBJ2-7,-,14,CASSLAFRSVEQYF,TGTGCCAGCAGCTTAGCGTTTCGTTCGGTAGAGCAGTACTTC
TRBV5-5,many,TRBJ2-5,-,14,CASSWGPIQETQYF,TGTGCCAGCAGCTGGGGACCGATCCAAGAGACCCAGTACTTC
TRBV6-5,few,TRBJ1-4,TRBD1,16,CASSYRPGQGDEKLFF,TGTGCCAGCAGTTACCGTCCCGGACAGGGAGATGAAAAACTGTTTTTT
TRBV29-1,many,TRBJ2-5,TRBD2,14,CSVSSGVQGETQYF,TGCAGCGTTTCGAGCGGGGTCCAAGGAGAGACCCAGTACTTC
TRBV7-2,-,TRBJ1-6,-,15,CASSSYGTIPSPLHF,TGTGCCAGCAGCTCGTATGGGACAATCCCCTCACCCCTCCACTTT
TRBV5-1,-,TRBJ2-3,-,15,CASSFRRGQTDTQYF,TGCGCCAGCAGCTTCCGGCGGGGCCAGACAGATACGCAGTATTTT
TRBV7-9,-,TRBJ1-1,-,16,CASSFPQGGGDTEAFF,TGTGCCAGCAGCTTCCCCCAGGGTGGGGGGGACACTGAAGCTTTCTTT
TRBV7-2,many,TRBJ2-3,TRBD2,12,CASRGGSDTQYF,TGTGCCAGCAGGGGGGGGTCGGATACGCAGTATTTT
TRBV7-2,many,TRBJ1-2,TRBD1,13,CASSNGQGDGYTF,TGTGCCAGCAGCAATGGACAGGGGGATGGCTACACCTTC
TRBV18,many,TRBJ2-3,-,15,CASSPAAVSTDTQYF,TGTGCCAGCTCACCAGCAGCGGTGAGCACAGATACGCAGTATTTT
TRBV7-9,many,TRBJ2-4,-,14,CASSFQGSPNIQYF,TGTGCCAGCAGCTTTCAGGGGTCTCCAAACATTCAGTACTTC
TRBV12-3/TRBV12-4,-,TRBJ2-1,TRBD2,16,CASSFIAGGTNNEQFF,TGTGCCAGCAGTTTCATAGCGGGGGGGACGAACAATGAGCAGTTCTTC
TRBV20-1,few,TRBJ2-7,TRBD1,13,CSAWTGQGYEQYF,TGCAGTGCTTGGACAGGGCAGGGTTACGAGCAGTACTTC
TRBV18,-,TRBJ1-4,TRBD1,15,CASTEQQGANEKLFF,TGTGCCAGCACTGAGCAACAGGGGGCTAACGAAAAACTGTTTTTT
TRBV7-2,-,TRBJ2-2,-,15,CASRRTGLNTGGLFF,TGTGCCAGCAGACGGACGGGACTCAACACCGGGGGGCTGTTTTTT
TRBV5-4,many,TRBJ2-2,TRBD2,17,CASSLGLAGANTGELFF,TGTGCCAGCAGCCTGGGACTAGCGGGGGCGAACACCGGGGAGCTGTTTTTT
TRBV7-2,many,TRBJ2-3,TRBD2,16,CASSSQRGGSTDTQYF,TGTGCCAGCAGCTCCCAGCGGGGGGGCTCCACAGATACGCAGTATTTT
TRBV6-5,many,TRBJ2-7,-,13,CASSYSVEYEQYF,TGTGCCAGCAGTTACTCGGTGGAATACGAGCAGTACTTC
TRBV18,few,TRBJ1-6,TRBD1,15,CASSRDSDLGSPLHF,TGTGCCAGCTCACGGGACAGCGATTTGGGCTCGCCCCTCCACTTT
TRBV20-1,few,TRBJ1-6,-,14,CSARLGSNNSPLHF,TGCAGTGCTAGACTCGGTTCCAATAATTCACCCCTCCACTTT
TRBV5-1,many,TRBJ1-5,-,18,CASSLVAPGAASNQPQHF,TGCGCCAGCAGCTTGGTGGCCCCAGGGGCGGCTAGCAATCAGCCCCAGCATTTT
TRBV5-1,many,TRBJ2-1,-,14,CASSPHTGRNEQFF,TGCGCCAGCAGCCCACACACAGGGAGGAATGAGCAGTTCTTC
TRBV20-1,many,TRBJ2-2,-,12,CSARRNLGELFF,TGCAGTGCTAGAAGAAATTTGGGGGAGCTGTTTTTT
TRBV24-1,many,TRBJ2-3,-,12,CATSAEGGTQYF,TGTGCCACCAGTGCTGAGGGCGGTACGCAGTATTTT
TRBV7-9,few,TRBJ2-3,-,15,CASSLGTANGDTQYF,TGTGCCAGCAGCTTAGGAACCGCGAATGGAGATACGCAGTATTTT
TRBV7-9,many,TRBJ1-1,-,13,CASSFEGGTEAFF,TGTGCCAGCAGCTTCGAGGGGGGGACTGAAGCTTTCTTT
TRBV6-5,many,TRBJ1-2,TRBD1,17,CASSYKRDRQANYGYTF,TGTGCCAGCAGTTACAAAAGGGACAGGCAAGCTAACTATGGCTACACCTTC
TRBV5-1,many,TRBJ2-5,-,13,CASSSPGEETQYF,TGCGCCAGCAGCTCTCCAGGGGAGGAGACCCAGTACTTC
TRBV5-4,-,TRBJ1-2,-,13,CASSLMGKDGYTF,TGTGCCAGCAGCTTGATGGGGAAGGATGGCTACACCTTC
TRBV6-5,many,TRBJ1-6,TRBD1,16,CASRRTGGSYNSPLHF,TGTGCCAGCAGACGGACAGGGGGATCCTATAATTCACCCCTCCACTTT
TRBV7-2,many,TRBJ2-2,-,15,CASSPRASNTGELFF,TGTGCCAGCAGCCCCAGGGCTTCGAACACCGGGGAGCTGTTTTTT
TRBV5-1,many,TRBJ1-2,TRBD1,13,CASSRDRGYGYTF,TGCGCCAGCAGCCGGGACAGGGGTTATGGCTACACCTTC
TRBV5-1,-,TRBJ2-1,TRBD2,19,CASSQGTSGGRRSYNEQFF,TGCGCCAGCAGCCAGGGGACTAGCGGGGGGCGACGCTCCTACAATGAGCAGTTCTTC
TRBV21-1,few,TRBJ1-1,-,15,CASKGLMRKNTEAFF,TGTGCCAGCAAGGGCCTTATGCGGAAGAACACTGAAGCTTTCTTT
TRBV18,-,TRBJ2-7,-,13,CASSTNREGEQYF,TGTGCCAGCTCAACTAACAGGGAGGGCGAGCAGTACTTC
TRBV4-1,-,TRBJ2-4,-,16,CASRREPVSAKNIQYF,TGCGCCAGCCGACGGGAACCAGTGTCGGCCAAAAACATTCAGTACTTC
TRBV3-1,-,TRBJ2-3,TRBD2,15,CASSGTSGGADTQYF,TGTGCCAGCAGCGGGACTAGCGGGGGGGCAGATACGCAGTATTTT
TRBV4-1,-,TRBJ1-2,-,17,CASSHRVRAGANYGYTF,TGCGCCAGCAGCCACAGGGTTAGGGCGGGTGCTAACTATGGCTACACCTTC
TRBV5-1,-,TRBJ2-3,TRBD1,19,CASSFSPGTGGISTDTQYF,TGCGCCAGCAGCTTTAGTCCCGGGACAGGGGGGATTAGCACAGATACGCAGTATTTT
TRBV11-2,many,TRBJ2-3,-,15,CASSLDRLGADTQYF,TGTGCCAGCAGCTTAGACCGACTAGGAGCAGATACGCAGTATTTT
TRBV4-3,-,TRBJ1-5,-,15,CASSQDLGRNQPQHF,TGCGCCAGCAGCCAAGATCTGGGAAGAAATCAGCCCCAGCATTTT
TRBV21-1,many,TRBJ2-1,-,21,CASNLGERVAGGLNAYNEQFF,TGTGCCAGCAACCTAGGAGAGAGGGTAGCGGGGGGCCTTAATGCCTACAATGAGCAGTTCTTC
TRBV24-1,many,TRBJ2-6,TRBD1,14,CATSDPRQGNVLTF,TGTGCCACCAGTGACCCAAGACAGGGCAACGTCCTGACTTTC
TRBV7-9,-,TRBJ2-1,TRBD2,15,CASSFDPPGAGGPFF,TGTGCCAGCAGCTTTGACCCTCCGGGAGCGGGGGGCCCGTTCTTC
TRBV4-3,many,TRBJ1-6,-,18,CASSQERGLDTANSPLHF,TGCGCCAGCAGCCAAGAAAGAGGGTTGGACACAGCTAATTCACCCCTCCACTTT
TRBV30,many,TRBJ2-3,-,10,CAWGPGTQYF,TGTGCCTGGGGCCCGGGCACGCAGTATTTT
TRBV29-1,many,TRBJ2-7,TRBD2,15,CSVGPGRGSTYEQYF,TGCAGCGTCGGTCCTGGGCGGGGGAGTACCTACGAGCAGTACTTC
TRBV7-2,many,TRBJ1-6,TRBD1,14,CASSVDRAITPLHF,TGTGCCAGCAGCGTCGACAGGGCAATAACACCCCTCCACTTT
TRBV5-1,many,TRBJ2-3,-,15,CASSLDLSEGDTQYF,TGCGCCAGCAGCTTGGACCTTTCCGAGGGAGATACGCAGTATTTT
TRBV28,many,TRBJ2-2,TRBD2,14,CASSFGGTTGELFF,TGTGCCAGCAGTTTCGGGGGGACGACCGGGGAGCTGTTTTTT
TRBV7-6,many,TRBJ1-3,-,14,CASSFSGAGNTIYF,TGTGCCAGCAGCTTCTCAGGGGCCGGAAACACCATATATTTT
TRBV12-3/TRBV12-4,many,TRBJ2-5,TRBD1,13,CASSWTGGETQYF,TGTGCCAGCAGTTGGACAGGGGGAGAGACCCAGTACTTC
TRBV9,many,TRBJ1-1,-,15,CASSVDPGSDTEAFF,TGTGCCAGCAGCGTAGACCCCGGGAGCGACACTGAAGCTTTCTTT
TRBV23-1,once,TRBJ2-3,-,12,CVTWQQMRPEYF,TGCGTCACCTGGCAGCAGATGCGCCCTGAGTATTTT